This T cell receptor (beta chain) was sequenced in a study of cytomegalovirus exposure and HLA in healthy donors (dated by TCRdb to about 2017). Looking at the study overall: An earlier analysis of roughly 630 of the donors reported 250 to 300 Gb of sequence data and about 100 million unique TCR beta sequences from some 180 million T cells. The study used immunosequencing to profile the T cell repertoires of approximately 690 subjects and linked those repertoires to cytomegalovirus serostatus. A later analysis re-analyzed previously published TCR beta repertoires from 600 to 850 donors and added high-resolution HLA genotyping to study TCR occurrence patterns. Along with the approximately 650-subject first cohort, a separate validation cohort of roughly 110 different subjects was used. About five DR-DQ haplotypes were treated as single units for association and clustering because of strong linkage in the cohort. To decide whether each TCR beta V gene segment behaved as functional or pseudogenic, an earlier analysis of some 580 of the donors relied on high-throughput TCR beta sequencing. HLA typing covered class I and class II loci at four-digit resolution. On average, 235,054 unique TCR beta nucleotide sequences were sequenced per donor among a few hundred genotyped donors of the cohort, with 15% to 20% of those sequences being non-productive. Of the roughly 390 genotyped donors, over 80% were placed in the genetic ancestry cluster associated with self-reported Caucasian donors. The number of donors typed differed by locus, with roughly 629-640 for A, B, C, DRB1 and DQB1, roughly 520 for DQA1, 606 for DPA1, and some 440 for DPB1. All discovery cohort repertoires had been generated using a single sequencing platform. The study was designed to test whether signatures of past pathogen exposure could be identified by cataloging public T cell receptors. High-throughput TCR immunosequencing, statistical association of individual TCRs with disease status, and machine learning were combined to predict cytomegalovirus infection status. A later genetic analysis took genome-wide SNP genotypes for about 55% of the 666 donors and used that subset as a discovery cohort. Donor age, sex, ethnicity and CMV serostatus were collected together with the repertoire data. About 310 gigabases of sequencing data and tens of millions of unique TCR sequences were included in an early release covering around 600 HLA-typed donors. Rather than drawing on any new phenotypic data, the later analysis identified candidate immune exposures from TCR beta sequences and the way those sequences occurred across donors. Broader findings and caveats from the paper: Correlated functional status among segregating V segments might be attributable to linkage disequilibrium, but an unknown experimental factor could not be ruled out. A further reported finding was that TCR beta sequences accurately predicted the HLA-A and HLA-B alleles for most subjects in the first cohort. It was suggested by the authors that the approach could potentially be generalized to other disease states and immunological phenotypes. Three of the identified cytomegalovirus-associated TCR beta chains were confirmed in vitro to be specific for cytomegalovirus antigens. The cohort was sequenced for TCR beta chains only, and without alpha or paired-chain data the features that could be detected were limited. Because HLA typing was missing for some donors at each locus, association tests included only the typed subset. Sequencing depth was assumed to be roughly uniform across donors in the presence/absence analyses, though that assumption may not hold. In a later genetic analysis, fewer N-insertions in productive TCRs were reported among donors in an Asian-associated ancestry cluster than the approximately 710-donor mean. In a later analysis, TCR association rates were found to vary across HLA loci, with the most associated TCRs seen for DRB1 alleles and the fewest for HLA-C alleles. Assigning TCR associations to individual alleles was difficult when HLA alleles, especially DR and DQ, strongly co-occurred. Specific HLA alleles were associated with 18,000 or so TCR beta sequences at a false discovery rate of 0.05 in a later analysis. The classifier was reported to diagnose cytomegalovirus status with high specificity and sensitivity in both the original and validation cohorts. A later analysis found that most CMV-associated TCR beta chains appeared HLA-restricted, with HLA associations seemingly driven largely by CMV exposure. An earlier analysis of approximately 590 of the donors showed that most TCR beta V segments appeared in productive rearrangements either about 87% or about 30% of the time, which broadly matched IMGT annotations. An association between a missense DCLRE1C variant and V-gene and J-gene trimming of TCR beta chains was found in a later genetic analysis and replicated in an independent cohort. Across donors, most TCR sequences were observed very rarely, whereas some public TCRs were present in many individuals. The 87-base-pair reads could not distinguish some IMGT-functional V segments, including TRBV6-2 and TRBV6-3, so those segments were excluded. Immune exposure information for the cohort was limited to CMV serostatus. A group of highly shared sequence variants was considered likely to be a technical artifact of the sequencing pipeline. Because counts were too low, seventeen rarely observed V segments, including chromosome 9 orphons, were left out of the earlier analysis of about 500 of the donors. Several of the top co-occurrence clusters appeared to be linked to parvovirus B19, influenza, CMV and Epstein-Barr virus, according to a later analysis. In a later analysis, HLA-associated TCR beta chains showed more clonal expansion and lower generation probabilities than non-associated chains that were equally common. A total of about 180 TCR beta chains were listed by the study as associated with cytomegalovirus.

The cohort comprised some 730 healthy bone marrow donors. All cohort members were sampled while nominally healthy, although unrecorded immune exposures were likely present. The donor was CMV seronegative and belonged to the group of 320 or so seronegative cohort members. Each donor provided a peripheral blood sample, and peripheral blood mononuclear cells were used for TCR beta sequencing. Genomic DNA was extracted from the blood cell samples with the Qiagen DNeasy Blood Extraction Kit. Receptors were amplified or captured by the immunoSEQ multiplex PCR assay. For the multiplex PCR, a mixture combining 60 forward primers for TCR Vbeta segments and 13 reverse primers for TCR Jbeta segments was used. The CDR3 region of rearranged TCR beta genes was amplified from genomic DNA by a multiplex PCR assay. The Illumina HiSeq System was used to sequence the amplified TCR beta libraries as 87-base-pair reads. Per the original workflow: Across the 700 or so repertoires, a later analysis counted 60 million to 90 million unique TCR beta chains, roughly 11 million of which were shared by at least two donors. To remove PCR and sequencing errors, raw reads were error-corrected and collapsed into unique sequences using a nearest-neighbor algorithm that merged closely related sequences. V, D and J gene segments were assigned by aligning CDR3 sequences to IMGT reference sequences. For a sequence to be retained, a match of at least six nucleotides was required to both a V gene segment and a J gene segment. A rearrangement counted as productive if the CDR3 had no stop codons and remained in frame with V and J, and every other rearrangement counted as non-productive. CDR3 was defined according to IMGT convention as the region running from the second conserved V-encoded cysteine to the conserved J-encoded phenylalanine. Sequences without an unambiguous match to a single V gene segment were excluded from the earlier analysis of 500 to 700 of the donors. An earlier analysis of around 600 of the donors classified V segments as functional when productive rearrangements were above 56.7% and as segregating when the standard deviation between donors was above 5%. A statistical classification framework was built to diagnose cytomegalovirus status from the catalog of TCR beta chain sequences. A later analysis assigned V and J genes by comparing TCR nucleotide sequences with IMGT/GENE-DB human TR gene sequences. In a later analysis, CDR3 sequences and most-parsimonious VDJ recombination scenarios were assigned using the TCRdist pipeline. A later analysis defined each TCR beta chain by its CDR3 amino acid sequence plus V-gene family, and excluded reads lacking a unique V-gene family. A later analysis removed 450 to 600 highly shared, low-generation-probability nucleotide sequences to deal with suspected cross-contamination and a sequencing artifact. A later analysis calculated a clonal expansion index for each public chain from normalized within-repertoire ranks of inferred template counts. Generation probabilities in a later analysis came from a VDJ recombination model fitted to out-of-frame rearrangements, and those results were checked against IGoR. A later analysis scored TCR-TCR, TCR-HLA and TCR-CMV co-occurrence with hypergeometric tests, applying a repertoire-size bias correction to TCR pairs. False discovery rates were estimated in a later analysis by permuting HLA or CMV assignments 20 times. A later analysis grouped co-occurring TCRs with DBSCAN, adding TCRdist sequence similarity when clustering within HLA-allele-positive subsets. Co-occurrence clustering excluded repertoires with fewer than 30,000 or more than 120,000 public chains, plus five with anomalous nucleotide sharing. Not all clones reach the TCRdb copy of this immuneACCESS table, which keeps in-frame sequences only. Checked studies attribute under half of the gap to unresolved V genes and leave the rest unexplained. V and J calls plus clone size are reproduced from that table; the DNA served to infer D and trimming. This sample has 130,000 or so clones in its table, and 65% to 80% of those were observed once. Less than 2% of the sample belongs to the ten largest clones.

Sequences SGHDT (CDR1) and YYEEEE (CDR2) are obtained from the germline V gene. After removal of 4 bases from V and 2 bases from J, the junction retains 6 bases not matched to a gene. Taken from cysteine to phenylalanine, the CDR3 has 14 residues. Of the read, only the CDR3 DNA is kept; its 42 bases are in frame from base 1. A remark on this clone: Its antigen is currently not known. Base quality data are lacking; no much larger clone is found one base away.

The chain couples TRBV5-6 to TRBJ2-7, and 7 junction bases match TRBD1. The specimen was PBMCs. The TCR was taken from a woman younger than 30 in good health and CMV-seronegative. The CDR3 protein sequence reads: CASSGWDRPYEQYF. The nucleotides read TGTGCCAGCAGCGGTTGGGACAGACCCTACGAGCAGTACTTC.